A selection of T cell receptor beta chains follows, all from one sample in a study of STAT5B mutations in CD4+ large granular lymphocyte leukemia. TCRdb keeps only in-frame clones here, not all; method: immunoSEQ multiplex PCR. The table has about 46,000 clones, about four fifths seen once. Specimen: CD4+ T cells from blood buffy coats. The receptors shown here come from a human donor in good health. Each CDR3 is given with its conserved first and last residue. D genes are given only for firm matches. Clone size appears in some rows only: once, few, many, or a class for an expanded clone.

v_gene	d_gene	abundance	j_gene	CDR3aa	CDR3nt
TRBV19	.	.	TRBJ2-7	CASSQVEKTYEQYF	TGTGCCAGTAGCCAAGTAGAAAAGACCTACGAGCAGTACTTC
TRBV7-2	TRBD1	.	TRBJ2-7	CANGTGDYEQYF	TGTGCCAACGGGACAGGGGACTACGAGCAGTACTTC
TRBV9	TRBD2	once	TRBJ2-7	CASSGTSGGYEQYF	TGTGCCAGCAGCGGCACTAGCGGGGGTTACGAGCAGTACTTC
TRBV2	TRBD1	.	TRBJ2-7	CASRRDRDKTYEQYF	TGTGCCAGCAGAAGAGACAGGGATAAAACTTACGAGCAGTACTTC
TRBV25-1	.	.	TRBJ2-5	CASSEGWGGRETQYF	TGTGCCAGCAGTGAAGGGTGGGGGGGCAGAGAGACCCAGTACTTC
TRBV5-1	TRBD2	once	TRBJ2-2	CASSFFLAGGTGELFF	TGCGCCAGCAGCTTTTTCCTAGCGGGGGGTACCGGGGAGCTGTTTTTT
TRBV7-8	TRBD2	.	TRBJ2-3	CASSSSALAGSTDTQYF	TGTGCCAGCAGCTCCTCCGCTCTAGCGGGAAGTACAGATACGCAGTATTTT
TRBV18	.	few	TRBJ1-1	CASSPKEQTEAFF	TGTGCCAGCTCACCAAAGGAGCAGACTGAAGCTTTCTTT
TRBV4-1	.	.	TRBJ2-2	CASSDPRLGPSNTGELFF	TGCGCCAGCAGCGACCCGCGACTAGGCCCGTCCAACACCGGGGAGCTGTTTTTT
TRBV20-1	.	.	TRBJ1-2	CSARGSYGYTF	TGCAGTGCTAGAGGAAGCTATGGCTACACCTTC